This T cell receptor beta chain was sequenced for a study of shared clonotypes between healthy human individuals. The CDR3 runs 17 residues. Looked up from germline, CDR1 is SGHTA and CDR2 is FQGNSA. Trimming took 4 bases from V and 2 from J, leaving 21 bases between them. Method: immunoSEQ multiplex PCR; TCRdb's copy keeps in-frame clones and lacks some. The data contain 2 million to 3 million clones, approximately 93% of them singletons. This TCR derives from a man aged 18 to 30 in good health. Some clones in this sample may be carry-over from other donors' samples. The source material was naive CD4+ T cells from PBMCs. Subset in this sample: CD45RA+ positively selected. The gene calls are TRBV7-2 and TRBJ2-7; the D call may be TRBD1 or TRBD2 (5 bases each). CDR3 protein: CASSSRHTGTEAYEQYF. CDR3 nucleotide sequence: TGTGCCAGCAGCTCAAGGCACACCGGGACGGAGGCCTACGAGCAGTACTTC.